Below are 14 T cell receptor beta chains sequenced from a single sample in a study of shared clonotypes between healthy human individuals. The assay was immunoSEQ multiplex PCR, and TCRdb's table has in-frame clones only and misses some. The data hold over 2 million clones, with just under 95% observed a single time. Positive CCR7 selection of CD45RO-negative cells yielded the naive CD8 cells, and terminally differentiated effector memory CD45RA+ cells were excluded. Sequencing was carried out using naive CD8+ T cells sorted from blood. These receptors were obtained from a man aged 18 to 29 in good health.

This CDR3 is CASSSIYYLPYNEQFF. CDR3 nucleotide sequence: TGTGCCAGCAGTTCAATTTATTACTTACCTTACAATGAGCAGTTCTTC. The chain carries TRBV28 and TRBJ2-1, with D uncertain. V was pared by 4 bases and J by 4 bases, with 17 bases between. This CDR3 comprises 16 residues. Germline assignment: CDR1 MDHEN and CDR2 SYDVKM. Looking up the rest from reference TRBV28 and TRBJ2-1 gives the full variable domain: DVKVTQSSRYLVKRTGEKVFLECVQDMDHENMFWYRQDPGLGLRLIYFSYDVKMKEKGDIPEGYSVSREKKERFSLILESASTNQTSMYLCASSSIYYLPYNEQFFGPGTRLTVL.

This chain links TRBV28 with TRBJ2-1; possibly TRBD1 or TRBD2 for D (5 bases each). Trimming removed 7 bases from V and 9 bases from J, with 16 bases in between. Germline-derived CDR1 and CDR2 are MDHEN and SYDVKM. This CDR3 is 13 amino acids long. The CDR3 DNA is TGTGCCAGCAATTCCGGCATGGGGACTGAGCAGTTCTTC. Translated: CASNSGMGTEQFF. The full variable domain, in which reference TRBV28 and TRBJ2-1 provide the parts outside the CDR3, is DVKVTQSSRYLVKRTGEKVFLECVQDMDHENMFWYRQDPGLGLRLIYFSYDVKMKEKGDIPEGYSVSREKKERFSLILESASTNQTSMYLCASNSGMGTEQFFGPGTRLTVL.

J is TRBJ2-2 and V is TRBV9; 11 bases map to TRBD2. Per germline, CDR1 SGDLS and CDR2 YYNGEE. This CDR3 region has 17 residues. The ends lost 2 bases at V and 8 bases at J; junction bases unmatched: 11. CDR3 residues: CASSVPTSGMGSGELFF. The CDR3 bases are TGTGCCAGCAGCGTTCCGACTAGCGGGATGGGAAGTGGGGAGCTGTTTTTT.

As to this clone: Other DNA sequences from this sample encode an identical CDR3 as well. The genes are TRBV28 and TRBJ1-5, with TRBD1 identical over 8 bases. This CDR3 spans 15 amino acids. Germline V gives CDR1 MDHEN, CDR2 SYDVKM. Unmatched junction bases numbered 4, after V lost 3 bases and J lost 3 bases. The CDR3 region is CASSLNRGDNQPQHF. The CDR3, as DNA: TGTGCCAGCAGTTTGAACAGGGGGGACAATCAGCCCCAGCATTTT. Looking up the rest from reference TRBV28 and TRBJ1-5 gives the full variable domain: DVKVTQSSRYLVKRTGEKVFLECVQDMDHENMFWYRQDPGLGLRLIYFSYDVKMKEKGDIPEGYSVSREKKERFSLILESASTNQTSMYLCASSLNRGDNQPQHFGDGTRLSIL.

The CDR3 bases are TGTGCCAGCAGTTTGGAAGTTATGAACACTGAAGCTTTCTTT. This translates into CASSLEVMNTEAFF. The V and J genes are TRBV2 and TRBJ1-1, with D unclear. CDR3 length: 14 amino acids. The germline V gene encodes CDR1 SNHLY and CDR2 FYNNEI. V lost 5 bases, J lost 0 bases, and 10 bases lay in between.

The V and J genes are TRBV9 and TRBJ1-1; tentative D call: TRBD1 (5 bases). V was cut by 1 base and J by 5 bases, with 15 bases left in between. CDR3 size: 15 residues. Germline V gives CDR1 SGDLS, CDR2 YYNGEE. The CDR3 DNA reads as TGTGCCAGCAGCGTAACGGGCAGGGAGGGTACTGAAGCTTTCTTT. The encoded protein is CASSVTGREGTEAFF.

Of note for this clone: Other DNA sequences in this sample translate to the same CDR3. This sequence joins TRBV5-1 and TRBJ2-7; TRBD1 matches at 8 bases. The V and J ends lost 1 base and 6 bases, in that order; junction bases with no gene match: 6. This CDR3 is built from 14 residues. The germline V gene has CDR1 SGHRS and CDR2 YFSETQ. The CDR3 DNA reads TGCGCCAGCAGCTTGCCGGGACAGGTCCTCGAGCAGTACTTC. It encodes CASSLPGQVLEQYF. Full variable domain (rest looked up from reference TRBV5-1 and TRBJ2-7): KAGVTQTPRYLIKTRGQQVTLSCSPISGHRSVSWYQQTPGQGLQFLFEYFSETQRNKGNFPGRFSGRQFSNSRSEMNVSTLELGDSALYLCASSLPGQVLEQYFGPGTRLTVT.

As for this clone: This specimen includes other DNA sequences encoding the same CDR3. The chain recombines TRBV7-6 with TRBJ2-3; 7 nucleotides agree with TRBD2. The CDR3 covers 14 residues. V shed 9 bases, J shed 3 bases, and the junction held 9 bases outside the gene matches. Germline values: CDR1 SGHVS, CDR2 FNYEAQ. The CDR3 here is CASSLAGETDTQYF. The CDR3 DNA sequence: TGTGCCAGTAGTCTTGCGGGGGAGACAGATACGCAGTATTTT. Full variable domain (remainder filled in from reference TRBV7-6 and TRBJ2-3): GAGVSQSPRYKVTKRGQDVALRCDPISGHVSLYWYRQALGQGPEFLTYFNYEAQQDKSGLPNDRFSAERPEGSISTLTIQRTEQRDSAMYRCASSLAGETDTQYFGPGTRLTVL.

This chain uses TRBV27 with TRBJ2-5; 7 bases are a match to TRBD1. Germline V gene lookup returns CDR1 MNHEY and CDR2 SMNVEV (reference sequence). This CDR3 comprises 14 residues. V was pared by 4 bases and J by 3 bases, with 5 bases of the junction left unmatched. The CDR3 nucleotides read TGTGCCAGCAGTTACAGGGGTGCCAAAGAGACCCAGTACTTC. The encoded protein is CASSYRGAKETQYF.

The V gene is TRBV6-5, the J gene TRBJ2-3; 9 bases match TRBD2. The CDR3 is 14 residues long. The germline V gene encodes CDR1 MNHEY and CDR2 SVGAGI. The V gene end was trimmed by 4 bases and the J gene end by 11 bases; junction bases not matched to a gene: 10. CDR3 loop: CASSFQETSGLQYF. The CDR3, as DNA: TGTGCCAGCAGTTTCCAGGAGACTAGCGGATTGCAGTATTTT.

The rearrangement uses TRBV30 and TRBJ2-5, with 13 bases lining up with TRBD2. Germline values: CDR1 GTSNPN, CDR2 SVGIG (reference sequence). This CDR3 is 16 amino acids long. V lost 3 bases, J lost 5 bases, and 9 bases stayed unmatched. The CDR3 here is CAWSPGLAGVGETQYF. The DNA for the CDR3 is TGTGCCTGGAGCCCCGGACTAGCGGGAGTTGGTGAGACCCAGTACTTC. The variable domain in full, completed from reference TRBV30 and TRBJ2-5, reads SQTIHQWPATLVQPVGSPLSLECTVEGTSNPNLYWYRQAAGRGLQLLFYSVGIGQISSEVPQNLSASRPQDRQFILSSKKLLLSDSGFYLCAWSPGLAGVGETQYFGPGTRLLVL.

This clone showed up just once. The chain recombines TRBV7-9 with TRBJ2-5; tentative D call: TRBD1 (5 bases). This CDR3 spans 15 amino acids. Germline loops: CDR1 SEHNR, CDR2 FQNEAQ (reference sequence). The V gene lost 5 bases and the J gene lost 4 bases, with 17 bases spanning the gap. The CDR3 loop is CASSGAGSATETQYF. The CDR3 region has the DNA TGTGCCAGCAGCGGGGCTGGGTCAGCGACAGAGACCCAGTACTTC. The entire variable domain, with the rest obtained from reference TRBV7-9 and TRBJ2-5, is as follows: DTGVSQNPRHKITKRGQNVTFRCDPISEHNRLYWYRQTLGQGPEFLTYFQNEAQLEKSRLLSDRFSAERPKGSFSTLEIQRTEQGDSAMYLCASSGAGSATETQYFGPGTRLLVL.

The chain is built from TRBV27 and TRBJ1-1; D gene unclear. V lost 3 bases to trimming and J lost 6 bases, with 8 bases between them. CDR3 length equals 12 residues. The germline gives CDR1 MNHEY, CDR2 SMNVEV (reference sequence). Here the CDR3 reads CASSFLGSEAFF. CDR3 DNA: TGTGCCAGCAGTTTTCTGGGGTCTGAAGCTTTCTTT.

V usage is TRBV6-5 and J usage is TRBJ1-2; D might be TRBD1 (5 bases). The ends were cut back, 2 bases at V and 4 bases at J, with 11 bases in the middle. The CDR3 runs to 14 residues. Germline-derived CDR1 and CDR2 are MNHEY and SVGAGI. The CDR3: CASSYEGRSYGYTF. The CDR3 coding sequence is TGTGCCAGCAGTTACGAGGGGAGAAGCTATGGCTACACCTTC.